This T cell receptor (beta chain) was sequenced during a study of shared clonotypes between healthy human individuals. Broader study findings: Relative to clonotypes present in all four donors, those not shared had lower generation probabilities. A handful of donors shared approximately 5% of their naive CD4 clonotypes.

In regard to this clone: Its antigen is not identified.

Germline CDR1 is MNHEY and CDR2 is SVGAGI. Trimming removed 10 bases at V and 4 bases at J, with 14 bases between. The CDR3 has 13 residues. Only in-frame clones appear in the TCRdb table, and some are missing; sequencing was by immunoSEQ multiplex PCR. This table holds 2 million to 2.5 million clones, approximately 93% found once. Sequencing was carried out using naive CD4+ T cells from PBMCs. Subset noted: CD45RA+ positively selected. J is TRBJ2-1 and V is TRBV6-5; D is unclear. This clonotype originated in a man aged 18 to 30 in good health. Some clones in this sample may be carry-over from other donors' samples. CDR3 protein: CATRVGVYNEQFF. For the CDR3, the DNA is TGTGCCACCCGAGTTGGGGTTTACAATGAGCAGTTCTTC.